The subject of this entry is one TCR beta chain. These data are taken from a study of T-cell memory formation after mild COVID-19. Looked up from germline, CDR1 is DFQATT and CDR2 is SNEGSKA (reference sequence). This CDR3 contains 13 residues. The V and J ends lost 0 bases and 9 bases respectively, with 12 bases between them. TCRdb ran MiXCR on the 5' RACE reads and lists one entry per CDR3 protein. Of around 250,000 distinct CDR3 sequences in the sample, around 15% were seen once. The source of this sequence is a man between 18 and 29 years old who had mild COVID-19 (a few samples of this study predate the infection). Cell type and time point are not known. This chain uses TRBV20-1 with TRBJ2-1, with D possibly being TRBD1 (5 bases). The sequenced sample consisted of PBMCs or a T cell subset sorted from them (not recorded which). This CDR3 reads CSARDQGRPEQFF. CDR3 DNA sequence: TGCAGTGCTAGAGATCAGGGTAGACCTGAGCAGTTCTTC.